The source of this T cell receptor (beta chain) is a study of cytomegalovirus exposure and HLA in healthy donors. CDR3 size: 16 residues. The germline gives CDR1 SGHRS, CDR2 YFSETQ. V lost 2 bases and J lost 1, with 13 bases in between. PCR amplification relied on 60 Vbeta primers (plus 13 Jbeta primers). Clones were read by immunoSEQ multiplex PCR, and TCRdb kept only the in-frame ones, dropping some. This sample has about 160,000 clones, with 82% found just once. This clone was counted between two and nine times. The sequence was collected from a girl aged 5 to 17 in good health and CMV-seropositive. The chain joins TRBV5-1 to TRBJ2-1; D gene ambiguous. Input material: PBMCs. CDR3 nucleotide sequence: TGCGCCAGCAGCTTCGAGGCTAGTAAGTCCTACAATGAGCAGTTCTTC. It specifies CASSFEASKSYNEQFF. The complete variable domain, with remaining parts taken from reference TRBV5-1 and TRBJ2-1, reads KAGVTQTPRYLIKTRGQQVTLSCSPISGHRSVSWYQQTPGQGLQFLFEYFSETQRNKGNFPGRFSGRQFSNSRSEMNVSTLELGDSALYLCASSFEASKSYNEQFFGPGTRLTVL.